Listed below are T cell receptor beta chains from one sample, sequenced in a study of CXCR3-negative and CXCR3-positive naive CD8 T cells. One entry per CDR3 protein, without DNA, is what TCRdb gives after re-calling the 5' RACE reads. With 75,000 or so distinct CDR3 sequences in the sample, the ten largest clones hold about 1.6%. The sequencing input was naive CXCR3- CD8+ T cells from blood. The receptors were gathered from a human donor in good health. Some clones in this sample may be carry-over from other donors' samples. Both conserved end residues are part of each CDR3. The order of the fields is V gene, CDR3 length, J gene, CDR3 protein.

>TRBV10-3|15|TRBJ2-7
CAISGPVENVYEQYF
>TRBV4-1|14|TRBJ2-7
CASSQASRGREQYF
>TRBV10-1|13|TRBJ2-5
CASSENWEETQYF
>TRBV27|14|TRBJ2-7
CASLSEQRSYEQYF
>TRBV15|12|TRBJ2-2
CATRPPSGELFF
>TRBV23-1|17|TRBJ2-5
CASSSGTSGRKQETQYF
>TRBV29-1|14|TRBJ2-1
CSVVKLGVSDEQFF
>TRBV7-9|16|TRBJ1-2
CASSIAMEQGTGGYTF
>TRBV29-1|15|TRBJ2-3
CSVEEQREGTDTQYF
>TRBV9|14|TRBJ2-7
CASTHVSRNYEQYF
>TRBV29-1|14|TRBJ2-1
CSVESRVSYNEQFF
>TRBV29-1|12|TRBJ1-1
CSVVGSRTEAFF
>TRBV7-8|16|TRBJ2-1
CASSLVAGPTYNEQFF
>TRBV15|13|TRBJ2-3
CATSRDLADTQYF
>TRBV28|15|TRBJ2-3
CASKVLRDRGDTQYF
>TRBV11-2|19|TRBJ2-3
CASSLVLAGGRTVTDTQYF
>TRBV3-1|11|TRBJ2-7
CAGSRTNEQYF
>TRBV20-1|12|TRBJ2-7
CSARQLAYEQYF
>TRBV7-9|16|TRBJ1-2
CASSFSTTETNYGYTF
>TRBV3-1|15|TRBJ1-5
CASSQDGASGQPQHF
>TRBV20-1|16|TRBJ2-7
CSARPRTSGVTYEQYF
>TRBV28|15|TRBJ2-1
CASRLLRQGANEQFF
>TRBV29-1|15|TRBJ2-2
CSVDEGRGLGGELFF
>TRBV25-1|17|TRBJ2-3
CASSGRTQGGFTDTQYF
>TRBV28|18|TRBJ2-5
CASSLSFRGGKQSETQYF
>TRBV27|14|TRBJ1-1
CASSLGLGVVEAFF
>TRBV7-3|14|TRBJ2-1
CASSLYPGENEQFF
>TRBV6-5|15|TRBJ2-1
CASSPDRGAYNEQFF
>TRBV5-1|12|TRBJ2-5
CASTADEETQYF
>TRBV18|16|TRBJ2-7
CASSLYRGGYLGEQYF
>TRBV29-1|14|TRBJ2-3
CSVETGRGSDTQYF
>TRBV7-2|13|TRBJ1-1
CANDRVLNTEAFF
>TRBV12-3/TRBV12-4|11|TRBJ2-1
CASSLGAEQFF
>TRBV28|14|TRBJ2-5
CASSFGGVSGTQYF
>TRBV29-1|15|TRBJ2-1
CSVRLASPSRNEQFF
>TRBV7-7|17|TRBJ2-5
CASSVGPGDYLRETQYF
>TRBV27|13|TRBJ2-7
CASTVTGSYEQYF
>TRBV29-1|11|TRBJ2-7
CSVSGDTTEYF
>TRBV29-1|12|TRBJ1-1
CSVGRMNTEAFF
>TRBV7-3|13|TRBJ2-1
CASSLDGYNEQFF
>TRBV20-1|13|TRBJ2-7
CSARADFSYEQYF